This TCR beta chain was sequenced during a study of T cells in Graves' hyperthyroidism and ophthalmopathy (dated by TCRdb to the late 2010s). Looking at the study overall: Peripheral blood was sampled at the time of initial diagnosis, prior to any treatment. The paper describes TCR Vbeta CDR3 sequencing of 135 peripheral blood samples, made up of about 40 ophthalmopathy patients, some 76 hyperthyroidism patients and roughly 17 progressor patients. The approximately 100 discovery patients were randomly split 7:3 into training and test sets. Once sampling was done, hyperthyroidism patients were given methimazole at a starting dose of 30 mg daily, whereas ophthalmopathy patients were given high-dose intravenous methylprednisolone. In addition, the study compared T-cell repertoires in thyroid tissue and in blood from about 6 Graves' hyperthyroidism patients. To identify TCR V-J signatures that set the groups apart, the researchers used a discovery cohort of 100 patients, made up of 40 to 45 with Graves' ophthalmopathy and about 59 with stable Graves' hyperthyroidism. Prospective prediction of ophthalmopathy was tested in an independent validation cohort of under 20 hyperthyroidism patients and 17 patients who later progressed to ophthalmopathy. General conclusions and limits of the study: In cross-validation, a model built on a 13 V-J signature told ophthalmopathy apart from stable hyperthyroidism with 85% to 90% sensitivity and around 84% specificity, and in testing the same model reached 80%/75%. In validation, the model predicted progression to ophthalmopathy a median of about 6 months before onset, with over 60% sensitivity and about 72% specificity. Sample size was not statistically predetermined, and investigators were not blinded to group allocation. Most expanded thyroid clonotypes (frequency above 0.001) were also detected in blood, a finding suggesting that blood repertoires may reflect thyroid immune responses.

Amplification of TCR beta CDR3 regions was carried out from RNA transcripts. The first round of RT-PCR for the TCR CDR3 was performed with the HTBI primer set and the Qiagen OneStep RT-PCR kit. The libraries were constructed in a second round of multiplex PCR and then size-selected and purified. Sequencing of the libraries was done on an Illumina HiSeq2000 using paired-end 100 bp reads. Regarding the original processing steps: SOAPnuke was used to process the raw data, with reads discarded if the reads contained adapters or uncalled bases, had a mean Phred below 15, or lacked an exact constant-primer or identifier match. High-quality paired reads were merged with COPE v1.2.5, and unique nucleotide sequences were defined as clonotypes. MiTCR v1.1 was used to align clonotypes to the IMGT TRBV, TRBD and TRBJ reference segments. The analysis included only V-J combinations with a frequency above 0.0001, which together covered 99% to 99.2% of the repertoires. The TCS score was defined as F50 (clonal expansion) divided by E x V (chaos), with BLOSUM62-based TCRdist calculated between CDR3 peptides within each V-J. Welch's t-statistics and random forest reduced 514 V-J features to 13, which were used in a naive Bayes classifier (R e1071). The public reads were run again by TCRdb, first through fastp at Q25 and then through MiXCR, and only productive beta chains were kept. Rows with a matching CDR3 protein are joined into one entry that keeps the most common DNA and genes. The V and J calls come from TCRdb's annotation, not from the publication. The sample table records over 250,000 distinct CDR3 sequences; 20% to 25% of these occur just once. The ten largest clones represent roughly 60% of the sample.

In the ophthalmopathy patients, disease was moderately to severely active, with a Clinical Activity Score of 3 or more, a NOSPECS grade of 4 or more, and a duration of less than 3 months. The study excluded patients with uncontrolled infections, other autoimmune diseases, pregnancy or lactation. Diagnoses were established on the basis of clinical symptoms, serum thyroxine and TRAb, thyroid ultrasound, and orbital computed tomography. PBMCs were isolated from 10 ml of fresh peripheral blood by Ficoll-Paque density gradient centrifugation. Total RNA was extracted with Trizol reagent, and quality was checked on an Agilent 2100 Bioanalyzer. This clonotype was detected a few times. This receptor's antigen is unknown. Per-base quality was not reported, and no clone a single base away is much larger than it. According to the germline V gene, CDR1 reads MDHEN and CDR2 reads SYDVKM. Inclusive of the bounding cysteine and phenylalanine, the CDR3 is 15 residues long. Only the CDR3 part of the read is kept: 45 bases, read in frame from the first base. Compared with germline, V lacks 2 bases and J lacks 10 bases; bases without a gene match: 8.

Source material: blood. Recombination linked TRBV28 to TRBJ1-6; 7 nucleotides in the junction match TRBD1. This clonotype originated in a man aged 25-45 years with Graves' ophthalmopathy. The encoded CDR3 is CASSLTGTVRSPLHF. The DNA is TGTGCCAGCAGTTTAACCGGGACAGTTCGATCACCCCTCCACTTT.